Below, 20 T cell receptor beta chains from the same sample are listed, as sequenced in a study of cytomegalovirus exposure and HLA in healthy donors. It was with 60 Vbeta and 13 Jbeta primers that the PCR ran. Data came from immunoSEQ multiplex PCR; TCRdb stores just in-frame clones and leaves some out. The table lists under 60,000 clones, around three quarters of them singletons, with 3.3% in the top ten. The material sequenced was PBMCs. Receptors originate from a woman aged 40-49 years in good health and CMV-seropositive.

V usage is TRBV30 and J usage is TRBJ2-7; TRBD1 might be the D (6 bases). The CDR3 has 13 residues. The V gene lost 0 bases and the J gene lost 5 bases, with 11 bases spanning the gap. Germline CDR1 reads GTSNPN; CDR2 reads SVGIG (reference sequence). The CDR3 reads CAWSVQGSDEQYF. As DNA, the CDR3 is TGTGCCTGGAGTGTACAGGGATCGGACGAGCAGTACTTC. Full variable domain (missing parts from reference TRBV30 and TRBJ2-7): SQTIHQWPATLVQPVGSPLSLECTVEGTSNPNLYWYRQAAGRGLQLLFYSVGIGQISSEVPQNLSASRPQDRQFILSSKKLLLSDSGFYLCAWSVQGSDEQYFGPGTRLTVT.

The V and J genes are TRBV23-1 and TRBJ1-6, with no clear D. TRBV23-1 is given ORF status, its function remaining uncertain. V was pared by 4 bases and J by 9 bases, with 19 bases between. The CDR3 contains 16 residues. CDR3 coding DNA: TGCGCCAGCAGTCTTGCCGCGGGCCGGGAGGGTTCACCCCTCCACTTT. This gives the protein CASSLAAGREGSPLHF.

In this sample, this clone turned up a few times. This chain uses TRBV9 with TRBJ2-5, with D unclear. The CDR3 covers 13 residues. Trimming removed 4 bases at V and 5 bases at J, with 12 bases between. Germline CDR1 reads SGDLS; CDR2 reads YYNGEE. CDR3 loop: CASSLDPVETQYF. For the CDR3, the DNA is TGTGCCAGCAGCCTAGATCCGGTGGAGACCCAGTACTTC.

The chain employs TRBV11-2 and TRBJ1-1; perhaps TRBD1 as D (6 bases). From germline, CDR1 is SGHAT and CDR2 FQNNGV. Trimming pared 0 bases from V and 6 bases from J, leaving 11 bases between. CDR3 length: 14 amino acids. CDR3 DNA: TGTGCCAGCAGCTTAGAGTACAGGGCCTCTGAAGCTTTCTTT. It translates to CASSLEYRASEAFF.

V gene TRBV6-1 combines with J gene TRBJ2-2; TRBD1 matches at 7 bases. V shed 0 bases and J 3 bases; nucleotides not matched to a gene: 10. This CDR3 is 18 amino acids long. Germline CDR1 reads MNHNS; CDR2 reads SASEGT. The CDR3 DNA follows: TGTGCCAGCAGTGAAGCGCACAGGGGACGGATAGACACCGGGGAGCTGTTTTTT. Encoded protein: CASSEAHRGRIDTGELFF.

The genes are TRBV7-9 and TRBJ2-5; 12 bases line up with TRBD2. In germline, CDR1 is SEHNR, CDR2 FQNEAQ (reference sequence). The V gene end was trimmed by 5 bases and the J gene end by 1 base; junction bases not matched to a gene: 5. The CDR3 is 16 amino acids. The CDR3, as DNA: TGTGCCAGCAGCCCAGGACTAGCGGGGACCCAAGAGACCCAGTACTTC. Encoded protein: CASSPGLAGTQETQYF. The whole variable domain, remainder taken from reference TRBV7-9 and TRBJ2-5, is DTGVSQNPRHKITKRGQNVTFRCDPISEHNRLYWYRQTLGQGPEFLTYFQNEAQLEKSRLLSDRFSAERPKGSFSTLEIQRTEQGDSAMYLCASSPGLAGTQETQYFGPGTRLLVL.

The J gene is TRBJ1-5, the V gene TRBV6-5; D might be TRBD1 (5 bases). V lost 8 bases and J 4 bases, leaving 12 bases between the germline ends. In germline, CDR1 is MNHEY, CDR2 SVGAGI. The CDR3 runs to 13 residues. The CDR3 spells CASGETVNQPQHF. CDR3 in DNA: TGTGCCAGCGGTGAGACAGTAAATCAGCCCCAGCATTTT.

This clone appeared a few times. V is TRBV5-8 and J is TRBJ1-5; TRBD1 aligns across 7 bases. The ends lost 4 bases at V and 7 bases at J; junction bases unmatched: 11. Germline-derived CDR1 and CDR2 are SGHTS and YDEGEE. This CDR3 region has 15 residues. The CDR3 DNA reads TGTGCCAGCAGCCCGGGACAGAAGGTGTTCCAGCCCCAGCATTTT. Translating gives CASSPGQKVFQPQHF.

About this clone itself: The junction does not match germline at one end; this may be a read error. The identical CDR3 is also encoded by other nucleotide sequences in the sample. The rearrangement joins TRBV19 to TRBJ1-5, with D perhaps matching TRBD1 (6 bases). This CDR3 is built from 13 residues. Germline-derived CDR1 and CDR2 are LNHDA and SQIVND (reference sequence). The CDR3 DNA sequence: TGTGCTAGTAGTCACAGGGAAGGCCAGCCCCAGCATTTT. As protein: CASSHREGQPQHF.

This clone has a single count. This rearrangement joins TRBV5-1 to TRBJ2-7; TRBD2 might be the D (6 bases). V lost 1 base and J lost 5, with 10 bases in between. Looked up from germline, CDR1 is SGHRS and CDR2 is YFSETQ. The CDR3 is 13 amino acids. The CDR3 DNA is TGCGCCAGCAGCTTGAGGGAGGCCAACGAGCAGTACTTC. Translated, it gives CASSLREANEQYF. Complete variable domain (other parts from reference TRBV5-1 and TRBJ2-7): KAGVTQTPRYLIKTRGQQVTLSCSPISGHRSVSWYQQTPGQGLQFLFEYFSETQRNKGNFPGRFSGRQFSNSRSEMNVSTLELGDSALYLCASSLREANEQYFGPGTRLTVT.

In the case of this clone: A read error may produce the germline difference seen at one junction end. This chain connects TRBV13 to TRBJ1-2; D is unresolved. From germline, CDR1 is PRHDT and CDR2 FYEKMQ (reference sequence). The CDR3 runs to 14 residues. The CDR3 protein is CASSSGRGNFGYTF. The CDR3, as DNA: TGTGCCAGCAGCTCGGGTCGGGGAAACTTTGGCTACACCTTC.

This clone was detected once. The chain employs TRBV29-1 and TRBJ2-7; D not resolved. Germline values: CDR1 SQVTM, CDR2 ANQGSEA. The CDR3 runs 11 residues. V lost 4 bases and J lost 3, with 7 bases in between. Here the CDR3 DNA reads TGCAGCGTTGTTGGCGGCTACGAGCAGTACTTC. This translates into CSVVGGYEQYF.

The rearrangement joins TRBV7-9 to TRBJ1-1, with TRBD1 matching over 9 bases. Trimming cost V 4 bases and J 6 bases; bases outside gene matches: 6. Germline V gene data show CDR1 as SEHNR and CDR2 as FQNEAQ (reference sequence). This CDR3 is built from 14 residues. CDR3 sequence (DNA): TGTGCCAGCAGCTCGGGACAGGGTGTCTCTGAAGCTTTCTTT. As protein: CASSSGQGVSEAFF. Complete variable domain (other parts from reference TRBV7-9 and TRBJ1-1): DTGVSQNPRHKITKRGQNVTFRCDPISEHNRLYWYRQTLGQGPEFLTYFQNEAQLEKSRLLSDRFSAERPKGSFSTLEIQRTEQGDSAMYLCASSSGQGVSEAFFGQGTRLTVV.

The rearrangement uses TRBV6-6 and TRBJ1-3; D perhaps matches TRBD1 (5 bases). Between the trimmed V and J ends, which lost 4 bases and 4 bases, there was a span of 8 bases. The CDR3 loop spans 13 amino acids. Germline V gene sequence: CDR1 MNHNY, CDR2 SVGAGI (reference sequence). As DNA, the CDR3 is TGTGCCAGCAGTTCAGGGTCCGGAAACACCATATATTTT. Translating it yields CASSSGSGNTIYF.

In DNA form, the CDR3 reads TGTGCCAGCAACCCGACAGGGGTGAACATTCAGTACTTC. The encoded protein is CASNPTGVNIQYF. J is TRBJ2-4 and V is TRBV25-1, with 8 nucleotides matching TRBD1. This CDR3 comprises 13 residues. Germline CDR1 is MGHDK and CDR2 is SYGVNS. The V segment lost 7 bases and the J segment 7 bases; nucleotides outside the gene matches: 6. Combining the CDR3 with reference TRBV25-1 and TRBJ2-4 gives the whole variable domain EADIYQTPRYLVIGTGKKITLECSQTMGHDKMYWYQQDPGMELHLIHYSYGVNSTEKGDLSSESTVSRIRTEHFPLTLESARPSHTSQYLCASNPTGVNIQYFGAGTRLSVL.

The chain has TRBV29-1 and TRBJ1-2, with 9 bases that match TRBD1. V shed 7 bases and J 0 bases; nucleotides not matched to a gene: 6. In germline, CDR1 is SQVTM, CDR2 ANQGSEA. The CDR3 runs to 14 residues. The DNA for the CDR3 is TGCAGCGCCGTGACAGGGGGAGCTAACTATGGCTACACCTTC. This encodes CSAVTGGANYGYTF.

The chain has TRBV28 and TRBJ1-6; TRBD1 is a possible D gene (5 bases). The CDR3 is 15 residues long. The V end lost 6 bases, the J end lost 6 bases, and 15 bases lay between the germline ends. Germline V CDR1 and CDR2: MDHEN, SYDVKM. The CDR3 nucleotides are TGTGCCAGCAGCCGTGACCCGGGGGGTAATTCACCCCTCCACTTT. Protein product: CASSRDPGGNSPLHF.

As for this clone: A read error may be the cause here, since a much bigger clone is one base away. The rearrangement links TRBV29-1 to TRBJ1-2; possible D gene TRBD1, 5 bases. The CDR3 contains 12 residues. The V and J ends lost 6 bases and 7 bases respectively, with 15 bases between them. Germline lookup yields CDR1 SQVTM and CDR2 ANQGSEA. The CDR3 protein is CSVPGRGGGYTF. CDR3 nucleotide sequence: TGCAGCGTCCCAGGCCGGGGGGGTGGCTACACCTTC.

The rearrangement links TRBV5-1 to TRBJ2-7; D ambiguous. Germline V gene sequence: CDR1 SGHRS, CDR2 YFSETQ. V was pared by 5 bases and J by 3 bases, with 12 bases between. This CDR3 has 13 amino acids. The DNA for the CDR3 is TGCGCCAGCAGGGGCAGCCTATACTACGAGCAGTACTTC. This sequence encodes CASRGSLYYEQYF.

The V and J genes are TRBV7-8 and TRBJ2-6, with D tentatively TRBD1 (5 bases). Germline-derived CDR1 and CDR2 are SGHVS and FQNEAQ. This CDR3 is built from 16 residues. Deletions cut 5 bases from V and 0 bases from J, with 11 bases between. In nucleotides, the CDR3 is TGTGCCAGCAGCCATGGACACTTCTCTGGGGCCAACGTCCTGACTTTC. Translated: CASSHGHFSGANVLTF. Complete variable domain (other parts from reference TRBV7-8 and TRBJ2-6): GAGVSQSPRYKVAKRGQDVALRCDPISGHVSLFWYQQALGQGPEFLTYFQNEAQLDKSGLPSDRFFAERPEGSVSTLKIQRTQQEDSAVYLCASSHGHFSGANVLTFGAGSRLTVL.